This T cell receptor (beta chain) comes out of a study of shared clonotypes between healthy human individuals. With CCR7-negative CD45RA+ TemRA cells, CD45RO+ cells were combined in CD8 memory. The run depth of the assay was deep. The protocol was immunoSEQ multiplex PCR, while the TCRdb copy is restricted to in-frame clones and leaves out a portion. The sample comprises 95,000 to 120,000 clones, about 71% of which are singletons, and approximately 23% rests with the top ten. Germline V gene sequence: CDR1 SEHNR, CDR2 FQNEAQ (reference sequence). CDR3 length: 13 residues. The V gene lost 1 base and the J gene lost 4 bases, with 7 bases spanning the gap.

The TCR comes from a young woman in good health. The gene calls are TRBV7-9 and TRBJ1-2; D gene ambiguous. Material: memory CD8+ T cells sorted from blood. Subset: CD45RO+ cells pooled with CCR7-negative TemRA cells. The CDR3 loop reads CASSLVGRYGYTF. DNA of the CDR3: TGTGCCAGCAGCTTAGTAGGTCGCTATGGCTACACCTTC.